This T cell receptor (beta chain) was captured by sequencing in a study of blood T cell repertoires in COVID-19. Study-wide context: Sites in the United States, Italy and Spain provided acute and convalescent COVID-19 samples. T cells, B-cell-depleted T cells, or PBMCs provided the cDNA or gDNA that served as material.

This clone was detected a few times. J lost 9 bases, V lost 4 bases, and 9 bases had no gene match. The CDR3 is made up of 14 amino acids. CDR1 and CDR2 (germline): SGHNT, YENEEA. Per the original data handling: Reference gene primers were amplified, and this amplification served to estimate nucleated cell counts. Assay used: immunoSEQ multiplex PCR; TCRdb lists only in-frame clones, some missing. For V, J and clone size, that table is used; D and trimming come from the DNA. The sample carries around 450,000 clones, 80% to 90% recorded once. Specimen: peripheral blood. The rearrangement joins TRBV11-3 to TRBJ2-1, with 7 positions matching TRBD1. This receptor was identified in a woman in her 30s with acute or convalescent COVID-19. The CDR3, as DNA: TGTGCCAGCAGCTCGCGATCACAGGGGACTGAGCAGTTCTTC. Protein product: CASSSRSQGTEQFF.